The clone carrying this T cell receptor beta chain is a singleton in its sample. The data stem from a study of T cell responses to AZD1222 COVID-19 vaccine. The length of the CDR3 is 13 residues. CDR1 and CDR2 from the germline V gene are MDHEN and SYDVKM. The V gene lost 7 bases and the J gene lost 8 bases, with 14 bases spanning the gap. Repertoires were generated with immunoSEQ multiplex PCR, while TCRdb's copy carries only in-frame clones and drops some. There are fewer than 120,000 clones in the sample; around nine tenths occur only once, and about 3% lies in the top ten. The chain recombines TRBV28 with TRBJ1-4, with no clear D. This receptor was identified in an adult in good health. The material sequenced was peripheral blood, taken on day 0 of AZD1222 vaccination. CDR3 protein: CASIPYGGEKLFF. CDR3 DNA sequence: TGTGCCAGCATCCCTTACGGAGGGGAAAAACTGTTTTTT.